The 27 T cell receptor beta chains below all came from one sample that was sequenced in a study of T cell changes during pregnancy in multiple sclerosis. Measured with immunoSEQ multiplex PCR; TCRdb has only the in-frame clones, and not every one. The table lists tens of thousands of clones, more than 85% of them singletons, with over 3% in the top ten. The sequences come from CD4+ T cells from peripheral blood mononuclear cells, collected in the first trimester of pregnancy. The source of these receptors is a female donor in good health, enrolled as a control in a pregnancy study.

The V call is TRBV27, the J call TRBJ1-4, with D unresolved. This CDR3 spans 12 amino acids. Trimming took 7 bases from V and 8 from J, leaving 11 bases between them. Per the germline V gene, CDR1 is MNHEY and CDR2 is SMNVEV (reference sequence). CDR3 sequence (DNA): TGTGCCAGCACTAAGCTGAACGAAAAACTGTTTTTT. This codes for CASTKLNEKLFF.

The genes are TRBV5-4 and TRBJ1-3; 7 bases fit TRBD1. This CDR3 spans 16 amino acids. Germline trimming cut 2 bases from V and 2 bases from J; bases unmatched to any gene: 7. CDR1 and CDR2 from the germline V gene are SGHNT and YYREEE (reference sequence). The CDR3 DNA reads TGTGCCAGCAGCTTTAACGCTGGGACAGCTGGAAACACCATATATTTT. Its protein product is CASSFNAGTAGNTIYF.

The rearrangement uses TRBV5-1 and TRBJ1-2; 7 nucleotides line up with TRBD1. V dropped 4 bases and J dropped 2; count of bases not matched to a gene: 2. The germline V gene encodes CDR1 SGHRS and CDR2 YFSETQ. This CDR3 has 13 amino acids. The CDR3 here is CASSQTGNYGYTF. The DNA of the CDR3 is TGCGCCAGCAGCCAGACAGGGAACTATGGCTACACCTTC.

The V call is TRBV6-1, the J call TRBJ1-1; TRBD1 aligns across 7 bases. The ends lost 3 bases at V and 3 bases at J; junction bases unmatched: 7. The germline V gene has CDR1 MNHNS and CDR2 SASEGT. The CDR3 spans 15 residues. The CDR3 DNA sequence: TGTGCCAGCAGTGACCGACAGGGCTATCACACTGAAGCTTTCTTT. It translates to CASSDRQGYHTEAFF.

This chain's CDR3 is CASSPFWGREKLFF. DNA for the CDR3: TGTGCCAGCAGCCCGTTTTGGGGGCGAGAAAAACTGTTTTTT. J is TRBJ1-4 and V is TRBV5-5; possibly TRBD1 for D (6 bases). V was cut by 4 bases and J by 8 bases, with 15 bases left in between. The germline V gene has CDR1 SGHKS and CDR2 YYEKEE (reference sequence). This CDR3 has 14 amino acids.

CDR3: CSAYSGEKLFF. The CDR3 DNA follows: TGCAGTGCTTACAGTGGAGAAAAACTGTTTTTT. The chain uses TRBV20-1 and TRBJ1-4, with D unclear. CDR1 is DFQATT and CDR2 is SNEGSKA in the germline V gene (reference sequence). There are 11 residues in the CDR3. The germline V and J ends were trimmed by 5 bases and 8 bases, with 9 bases remaining between them.

The V gene is TRBV18, the J gene TRBJ1-3, with no clear D. The CDR3 consists of 14 residues. V lost 4 bases and J 0 bases, leaving 7 bases between the germline ends. In germline, CDR1 is KGHSH, CDR2 LQKENI. CDR3 sequence (DNA): TGTGCCAGCTCACGCAGTGACTCTGGAAACACCATATATTTT. It yields the protein CASSRSDSGNTIYF. Supplemented by reference TRBV18 and TRBJ1-3, the full variable domain reads NAGVMQNPRHLVRRRGQEARLRCSPMKGHSHVYWYRQLPEEGLKFMVYLQKENIIDESGMPKERFSAEFPKEGPSILRIQQVVRGDSAAYFCASSRSDSGNTIYFGEGSWLTVV.

This chain's CDR3 is CASSPPQATGTDTQYF. The CDR3 DNA is TGTGCCAGCAGTCCCCCCCAAGCGACGGGCACAGATACGCAGTATTTT. The chain carries TRBV27 and TRBJ2-3; no definite D call. This CDR3 spans 16 amino acids. Germline V CDR1 and CDR2: MNHEY, SMNVEV (reference sequence). V lost 5 bases, J lost 1 base, and 16 bases lay in between.

The V call is TRBV28, the J call TRBJ2-7; weak D call: TRBD1 (6 bases). Trimming shortened V by 1 base and J by 0 bases, and 10 bases separated the two germline ends. The CDR3 extends over 15 amino acids. Germline CDR1 is MDHEN and CDR2 is SYDVKM. CDR3: CASSLSGTSSYEQYF. Here the CDR3 DNA reads TGTGCCAGCAGTTTATCGGGGACAAGCTCCTACGAGCAGTACTTC.

The chain couples TRBV5-6 to TRBJ2-7; D uncertain. Germline V gene sequence: CDR1 SGHDT, CDR2 YYEEEE. The CDR3 spans 13 residues. With 0 bases removed from V and 3 bases from J, the gap between germline ends came to 7 bases. CDR3 amino acids: CASSLGAYYEQYF. CDR3 bases: TGTGCCAGCAGCTTGGGTGCCTACTACGAGCAGTACTTC. Variable domain in full (rest from reference TRBV5-6 and TRBJ2-7): DAGVTQSPTHLIKTRGQQVTLRCSPKSGHDTVSWYQQALGQGPQFIFQYYEEEERQRGNFPDRFSGHQFPNYSSELNVNALLLGDSALYLCASSLGAYYEQYFGPGTRLTVT.

CDR3 protein: CASSLTGESYEQYF. The DNA of the CDR3 is TGTGCCAGTAGTCTAACAGGGGAATCCTACGAGCAGTACTTC. V usage is TRBV19 and J usage is TRBJ2-7, with 7 bases lining up with TRBD1. There are 14 residues in the CDR3. The germline V gene has CDR1 LNHDA and CDR2 SQIVND (reference sequence). J was trimmed by 1 base and V by 5 bases; bases with no gene match: 5.

CDR3 bases: TGTGCCAGCAGACCTTTCAGGGGACGGGGCAATGAGCAGTTCTTC. It translates to CASRPFRGRGNEQFF. V is TRBV2 and J is TRBJ2-1; D is perhaps TRBD1 (6 bases). Germline V lookup: CDR1 SNHLY, CDR2 FYNNEI. The CDR3 is 15 residues long. V was clipped by 6 bases and J by 6 bases, with 18 bases between them. The full variable domain, completed using reference TRBV2 and TRBJ2-1, is EPEVTQTPSHQVTQMGQEVILRCVPISNHLYFYWYRQILGQKVEFLVSFYNNEISEKSEIFDDQFSVERPDGSNFTLKIRSTKLEDSAMYFCASRPFRGRGNEQFFGPGTRLTVL.

This clone occurred a few times. The chain recombines TRBV5-1 with TRBJ1-1; the D gene is possibly TRBD1 (5 bases). Germline values: CDR1 SGHRS, CDR2 YFSETQ. The CDR3 sequence is 14 residues long. The V gene lost 4 bases and the J gene lost 5 bases, with 15 bases spanning the gap. CDR3 nucleotides: TGCGCCAGCAGCACTACGACAGTCAAGACTGAAGCTTTCTTT. As protein: CASSTTTVKTEAFF.

This clone was seen only once. The rearrangement uses TRBV28 and TRBJ2-2, with a weak D call TRBD2 (6 bases). The germline V and J ends were trimmed by 1 base and 4 bases, with 13 bases remaining between them. CDR1 MDHEN and CDR2 SYDVKM come from the germline V gene. The CDR3 is 16 amino acids. In DNA form, the CDR3 reads TGTGCCAGCAGTTTATCCGGGGGTGCCCTCACCGGGGAGCTGTTTTTT. Translation gives CASSLSGGALTGELFF. Looking up the rest from reference TRBV28 and TRBJ2-2 gives the full variable domain: DVKVTQSSRYLVKRTGEKVFLECVQDMDHENMFWYRQDPGLGLRLIYFSYDVKMKEKGDIPEGYSVSREKKERFSLILESASTNQTSMYLCASSLSGGALTGELFFGEGSRLTVL.

V usage is TRBV2 and J usage is TRBJ2-1; maybe TRBD2 (6 bases). Per the germline V gene, CDR1 is SNHLY and CDR2 is FYNNEI. CDR3 size: 12 residues. V lost 7 bases and J lost 8, with 12 bases in between. The CDR3 protein is CASTGLGDEQFF. The CDR3 bases are TGTGCCAGCACGGGACTTGGCGATGAGCAGTTCTTC.

In its sample, this clone was seen a few times. This chain links TRBV19 with TRBJ2-5; the match to TRBD1 covers 9 bases. The germline CDR1 and CDR2 sequences are LNHDA and SQIVND (reference sequence). The CDR3 has 15 amino acids. The V gene end was trimmed by 3 bases and the J gene end by 4 bases; junction bases not matched to a gene: 6. The CDR3 loop is CASSMAGTGLETQYF. Written as DNA, the CDR3 is TGTGCCAGTAGTATGGCTGGGACAGGGCTAGAGACCCAGTACTTC.

This clone was found a few times. CDR3 region: CASSSTSGGAYEQYF. CDR3 nucleotide sequence: TGTGCCAGCAGTTCGACTAGCGGGGGGGCCTACGAGCAGTACTTC. This chain joins TRBV28 and TRBJ2-7, with 14 nucleotides matching TRBD2. The germline gives CDR1 MDHEN, CDR2 SYDVKM. The ends lost 4 bases at V and 2 bases at J; junction bases unmatched: 1. The CDR3 length is 15 residues.

The V and J genes are TRBV5-1 and TRBJ2-5; no reliable D call. Trimming left V 4 bases short and J 5 bases short, with 12 bases between. Germline V lookup: CDR1 SGHRS, CDR2 YFSETQ. This CDR3 comprises 13 residues. The CDR3 sequence is CASSPRQRETQYF. The DNA for the CDR3 is TGCGCCAGCAGCCCCCGACAAAGGGAGACCCAGTACTTC.

The chain joins TRBV28 to TRBJ2-5; D remains unclear. Deletions cut 3 bases from V and 5 bases from J, with 19 bases between. In germline, CDR1 is MDHEN, CDR2 SYDVKM. CDR3 length equals 16 residues. CDR3 DNA: TGTGCCAGCAGTTTGGTTCTCCATTCTAGTGACGAGACCCAGTACTTC. The encoded protein is CASSLVLHSSDETQYF.

This chain joins TRBV5-6 and TRBJ1-5; D call uncertain. V dropped 1 base and J dropped 4 bases, with 12 bases sitting between them. Germline V gene lookup returns CDR1 SGHDT and CDR2 YYEEEE. CDR3 length equals 15 residues. The CDR3 loop is CASSLSATQNQPQHF. The CDR3 DNA reads TGTGCCAGCAGCTTGTCCGCGACACAGAATCAGCCCCAGCATTTT.

This chain joins TRBV6-7 and TRBJ1-4, with D uncertain. TRBV6-7 is an open reading frame whose function is uncertain. Trimming pared 0 bases from V and 3 bases from J, leaving 8 bases between. The CDR3 has 15 residues. CDR3 nucleotides: TGTGCCAGCAGTTACTCCCGGGTACCTAATGAAAAACTGTTTTTT. This encodes CASSYSRVPNEKLFF.

The chain employs TRBV6-5 and TRBJ2-4; D gene uncertain. Germline values: CDR1 MNHEY, CDR2 SVGAGI. V was pared by 0 bases and J by 7 bases, with 7 bases between. The CDR3 is 13 amino acids. CDR3 in DNA: TGTGCCAGCAGTTACTCCGGGTTCAACATTCAGTACTTC. This encodes CASSYSGFNIQYF.

This chain joins TRBV28 and TRBJ2-5, with TRBD1 matching over 8 bases. CDR1 is MDHEN, CDR2 SYDVKM, per germline. There are 14 residues in the CDR3. J lost 5 bases, V lost 10 bases, and 12 bases had no gene match. CDR3 region: CATLPPGGRETQYF. DNA for the CDR3: TGTGCCACACTCCCGCCAGGGGGCCGGGAGACCCAGTACTTC.

V is TRBV25-1 and J is TRBJ1-2, with TRBD1 matching over 7 bases. The length of the CDR3 is 15 residues. J lost 0 bases, V lost 2 bases, and 3 bases had no gene match. Germline V CDR1 and CDR2: MGHDK, SYGVNS. CDR3 region: CASSEQGVSNYGYTF. CDR3 bases: TGTGCCAGCAGTGAACAGGGGGTCTCTAACTATGGCTACACCTTC.

V usage is TRBV28 and J usage is TRBJ2-3; 8 nucleotides agree with TRBD1. From germline, CDR1 is MDHEN and CDR2 SYDVKM. This CDR3 comprises 14 residues. Trimming cost V 5 bases and J 6 bases; bases outside gene matches: 7. CDR3 nucleotides: TGTGCCAGCAGTAAGCAGGGGGCAGGGGATACGCAGTATTTT. Its protein product is CASSKQGAGDTQYF.

The rearrangement uses TRBV5-1 and TRBJ2-7; 9 nucleotides align to TRBD1. V was pared by 3 bases and J by 5 bases, with 6 bases of the junction left unmatched. Germline V lookup: CDR1 SGHRS, CDR2 YFSETQ. The CDR3 spans 14 residues. The CDR3 loop is CASSWGTGRNEQYF. The CDR3 DNA sequence: TGCGCCAGCAGCTGGGGGACAGGGAGGAACGAGCAGTACTTC.

This chain links TRBV4-3 with TRBJ2-1, with D possibly being TRBD1 (5 bases). This CDR3 spans 15 amino acids. The V gene lost 0 bases and the J gene lost 5 bases, with 11 bases spanning the gap. Germline V gene data show CDR1 as LGHNA and CDR2 as YSLEER. The CDR3 nucleotides read TGCGCCAGCAGCCAAGAAGGGGCTAGAAACAATGAGCAGTTCTTC. Translating gives CASSQEGARNNEQFF.